This is a list of T cell receptor beta chains from one sample in a study of blood T cell repertoires in COVID-19. Measured with immunoSEQ multiplex PCR; TCRdb has only the in-frame clones, and not every one. Seen here are about 160,000 clones, approximately 85% observed once, and the top ten hold more than 6.5%. Sequences were obtained from peripheral blood. The receptors stem from a woman aged 60-75 years with COVID-19, enrolled during active disease. CDR3s leave out the opening cysteine and the closing phenylalanine or tryptophan.

TRBV5-1	TRBJ2-1	ASSLARDRGGGTEQF
TRBV20-1	TRBJ2-3	SALLTDTQY
TRBV2	TRBJ2-7	ASSDDSGSSEQY
TRBV5-1	TRBJ2-1	ASSLIISSSVTEQF
TRBV29-1	TRBJ1-2	SVESGGGYT
TRBV7-8	TRBJ1-4	ASSYRGDEKLF
TRBV19	TRBJ2-2	ASSIVGRTPGQGAYGELF
TRBV2	TRBJ2-3	ASRSFDTQY
TRBV5-1	TRBJ1-1	ASRTGTETSGAF
TRBV5-1	TRBJ1-1	ASSLEGQNTEAF
TRBV27	TRBJ2-2	ASSWRAGELF
TRBV2	TRBJ2-1	ASIRGVAGGINNEQF
TRBV6-6	TRBJ1-1	ASSYGQGRMNTEAF
TRBV28	TRBJ1-5	ASRRESNQPQH
TRBV30	TRBJ2-1	AWIRDSYNEQF
TRBV2	TRBJ2-3	ASLRRETDTQY
TRBV6-4	TRBJ2-1	ASSEGGLGSNEQF
TRBV6-6	TRBJ1-4	ASSTDRDREEKLF
TRBV7-9	TRBJ2-3	ASSGDWSAGGDTQY
TRBV18	TRBJ1-1	ASSPRQNTEAF
TRBV5-1	TRBJ1-6	ASSPRGDLGSPLH
TRBV7-2	TRBJ2-4	ASSGQGVGTKNIQY
TRBV10-3	TRBJ1-5	AISGSGNQPQH
TRBV7-9	TRBJ2-2	ASSFDGENTGELF
TRBV7-9	TRBJ2-1	ASSLNEGAVIYNEQF
TRBV10-3	TRBJ1-6	AISELGGNNSPLH
TRBV6-1	TRBJ1-2	ASSEVTGVEYGYT
TRBV25-1	TRBJ1-4	ASSASWGFNEKLF
TRBV19	TRBJ1-6	ASTMGRQGYSPLH
TRBV19	TRBJ2-7	ASSPHRTGVTYEQY
TRBV13	TRBJ2-7	ASTSRGTKGYEQY
TRBV6-1	TRBJ2-3	ASSEGLAGGTDTQY
TRBV18	TRBJ2-2	ASSPVVAGELF
TRBV7-8	TRBJ2-3	ASSRGLAGGPLGTDTQY
TRBV6-1	TRBJ2-5	ASSDPGTEPKETQY
TRBV5-1	TRBJ1-1	ASSLDQGNTEAF
TRBV19	TRBJ2-3	ASSSSGGITDTQY
TRBV15	TRBJ2-1	ATSRGGQGANEQF
TRBV2	TRBJ2-5	ASRSTSFKEETQY
TRBV5-8	TRBJ2-3	ASSLLGLLRSY